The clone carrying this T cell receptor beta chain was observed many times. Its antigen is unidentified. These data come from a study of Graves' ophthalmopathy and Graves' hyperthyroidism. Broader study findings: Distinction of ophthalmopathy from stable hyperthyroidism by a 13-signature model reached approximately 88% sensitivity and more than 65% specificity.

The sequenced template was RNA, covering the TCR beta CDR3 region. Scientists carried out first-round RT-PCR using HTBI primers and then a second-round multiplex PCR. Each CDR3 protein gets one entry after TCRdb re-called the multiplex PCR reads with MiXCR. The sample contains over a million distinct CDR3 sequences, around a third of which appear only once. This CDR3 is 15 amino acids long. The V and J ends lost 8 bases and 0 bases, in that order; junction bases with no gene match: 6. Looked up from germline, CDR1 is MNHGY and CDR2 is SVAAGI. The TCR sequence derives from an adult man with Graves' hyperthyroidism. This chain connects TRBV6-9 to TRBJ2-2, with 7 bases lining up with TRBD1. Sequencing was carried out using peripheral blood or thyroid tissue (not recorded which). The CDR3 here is CASEQGSANTGELFF. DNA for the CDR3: TGTGCCAGCGAACAGGGGTCGGCGAACACCGGGGAGCTGTTTTTT.